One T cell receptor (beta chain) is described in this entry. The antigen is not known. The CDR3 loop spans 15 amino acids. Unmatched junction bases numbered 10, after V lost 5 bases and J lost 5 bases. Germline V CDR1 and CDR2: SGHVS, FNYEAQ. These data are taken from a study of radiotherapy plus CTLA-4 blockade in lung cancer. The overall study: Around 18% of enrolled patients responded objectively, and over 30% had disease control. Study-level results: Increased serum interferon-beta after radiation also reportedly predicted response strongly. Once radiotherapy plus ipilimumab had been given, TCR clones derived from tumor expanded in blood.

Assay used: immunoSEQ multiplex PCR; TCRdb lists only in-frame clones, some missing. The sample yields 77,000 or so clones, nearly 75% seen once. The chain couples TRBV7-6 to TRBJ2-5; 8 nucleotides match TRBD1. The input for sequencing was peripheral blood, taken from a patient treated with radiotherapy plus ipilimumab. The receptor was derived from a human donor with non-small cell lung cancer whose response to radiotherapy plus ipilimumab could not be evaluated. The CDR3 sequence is CASSVQGASLETQYF. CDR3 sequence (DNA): TGTGCCAGCAGCGTTCAGGGGGCTTCTTTGGAGACCCAGTACTTC.